The 28 T cell receptor beta chains listed next were all sequenced from one sample in a study of blood T cell repertoires in COVID-19. Here immunoSEQ multiplex PCR was the method, and the copy in TCRdb shows in-frame clones only, minus some. Here the sample spans roughly 160,000 clones, roughly 88% being singletons. The specimen sequenced was peripheral blood. The receptors derive from a man older than 75 with COVID-19, enrolled during active disease.

This chain connects TRBV14 to TRBJ2-5; 11 nucleotides match TRBD2. CDR3 length: 17 residues. Germline V gene lookup returns CDR1 SGHDN and CDR2 FVKESK. V lost 4 bases, J lost 1 base, and 8 bases stayed unmatched. CDR3 bases: TGTGCCAGCAGCCGACTTCTAGCGGGGGGCCTCCAAGAGACCCAGTACTTC. Its translation: CASSRLLAGGLQETQYF.

The CDR3, as DNA: TGTGCCAGCAGCCAAGATCCGAATCGGGGCACAGATACGCAGTATTTT. Translation gives CASSQDPNRGTDTQYF. This chain uses TRBV4-2 with TRBJ2-3; D remains unclear. CDR1 is LGHNA and CDR2 is YNFKEQ in the germline V gene. V dropped 0 bases and J dropped 1 base, with 11 bases sitting between them. The CDR3 is made up of 16 amino acids.

This clone was observed once. The rearrangement links TRBV12-3 or TRBV12-4 to TRBJ1-1, with a tentative D call TRBD1 (5 bases). The CDR3 has 13 residues. Trimming stripped 7 bases from V and 5 bases from J, with 14 bases between. In nucleotides, the CDR3 is TGTGCCAGCACTAAATCGGGGGGAACTGAAGCTTTCTTT. This gives the protein CASTKSGGTEAFF.

The chain uses TRBV2 and TRBJ1-2, with D maybe TRBD1 (5 bases). Germline CDR1 SNHLY, CDR2 FYNNEI. The CDR3 has 15 residues. V dropped 6 bases and J dropped 7 bases, with 21 bases sitting between them. CDR3 protein: CASSRLGQGMGGYTF. CDR3 sequence (DNA): TGTGCCAGCAGCCGCCTCGGTCAGGGAATGGGTGGCTACACCTTC.

V gene TRBV6-2 or TRBV6-3 combines with J gene TRBJ2-7, with D perhaps TRBD1 (5 bases). V lost 6 bases and J 5 bases, leaving 14 bases between the germline ends. The germline V gene encodes CDR1 MNHEY and CDR2 SVGEGT. The CDR3 consists of 13 residues. In nucleotides, the CDR3 is TGTGCCAGCAGCTCCCCCCGACAGCACGAGCAGTACTTC. Translated, it gives CASSSPRQHEQYF.

The chain is built from TRBV5-1 and TRBJ1-1; D is unclear. Germline loops: CDR1 SGHRS, CDR2 YFSETQ. The CDR3 contains 14 residues. V was pared by 4 bases and J by 1 base, with 11 bases between. The CDR3 here is CASSLRGKNTEAFF. In DNA form, the CDR3 reads TGCGCCAGCAGCCTCCGGGGTAAGAACACTGAAGCTTTCTTT.

The rearrangement joins TRBV9 to TRBJ2-1; TRBD1 aligns across 8 bases. This CDR3 region has 15 residues. CDR1 is SGDLS, CDR2 YYNGEE, per germline. V lost 0 bases, J lost 4 bases, and 3 bases stayed unmatched. The CDR3 is CASSVAGQEYNEQFF. CDR3 DNA sequence: TGTGCCAGCAGCGTAGCGGGACAGGAATACAATGAGCAGTTCTTC. The full variable domain, completed using reference TRBV9 and TRBJ2-1, is DSGVTQTPKHLITATGQRVTLRCSPRSGDLSVYWYQQSLDQGLQFLIQYYNGEERAKGNILERFSAQQFPDLHSELNLSSLELGDSALYFCASSVAGQEYNEQFFGPGTRLTVL.

This chain uses TRBV7-2 with TRBJ2-7; TRBD2 might be the D (7 bases). The CDR3 is 15 amino acids. Between the trimmed V and J ends, which lost 5 bases and 4 bases, there was a span of 18 bases. Germline CDR1 and CDR2: SGHTA and FQGNSA. In nucleotides, the CDR3 is TGTGCCAGCAGCGGAACTTCGGGGGGCGCGTACGAGCAGTACTTC. As protein: CASSGTSGGAYEQYF.

The V gene is TRBV2, the J gene TRBJ2-1, with D tentatively TRBD2 (6 bases). Germline values: CDR1 SNHLY, CDR2 FYNNEI. V dropped 1 base and J dropped 5 bases, with 12 bases sitting between them. The CDR3 contains 15 residues. Here the CDR3 DNA reads TGTGCCAGCAGTGAAGTAGGACTACGGAACAATGAGCAGTTCTTC. Protein sequence: CASSEVGLRNNEQFF. Variable domain in full (rest from reference TRBV2 and TRBJ2-1): EPEVTQTPSHQVTQMGQEVILRCVPISNHLYFYWYRQILGQKVEFLVSFYNNEISEKSEIFDDQFSVERPDGSNFTLKIRSTKLEDSAMYFCASSEVGLRNNEQFFGPGTRLTVL.

V and J are TRBV18 and TRBJ2-7; 8 nucleotides match TRBD1. Germline loops: CDR1 KGHSH, CDR2 LQKENI. There are 12 residues in the CDR3. Trimming took 6 bases from V and 4 from J; bases not matched to a gene: 2. CDR3 DNA sequence: TGTGCCAGCTCTCGGACAGGGTACGAGCAGTACTTC. Translation gives CASSRTGYEQYF.

The chain has TRBV28 and TRBJ2-7; the match to TRBD1 covers 7 bases. With V trimmed by 3 bases and J by 4 bases, 12 bases remained unmatched. CDR3 length: 16 amino acids. Germline CDR1 reads MDHEN; CDR2 reads SYDVKM. The CDR3 sequence is CASSLGRGMNGYEQYF. CDR3 DNA sequence: TGTGCCAGCAGTTTGGGCAGGGGGATGAATGGGTACGAGCAGTACTTC.

The chain has TRBV13 and TRBJ2-3, with unresolved D. Trimming left V 5 bases short and J 1 base short, with 10 bases between. This CDR3 comprises 14 residues. Per germline, CDR1 PRHDT and CDR2 FYEKMQ (reference sequence). The CDR3 DNA sequence: TGTGCCAGCAGCCTTTCCCCGGGCACAGATACGCAGTATTTT. As protein: CASSLSPGTDTQYF.

The chain is built from TRBV11-2 and TRBJ2-3, with 7 bases identical to TRBD1. With 1 base clipped from V and 6 bases from J, the junction kept 7 bases outside the gene matches. Germline CDR1 reads SGHAT; CDR2 reads FQNNGV. This CDR3 region has 15 residues. The CDR3 protein is CASSLGVRGRDTQYF. Written as DNA, the CDR3 is TGTGCCAGCAGCTTAGGGGTTAGGGGGCGGGATACGCAGTATTTT.

This chain joins TRBV10-3 and TRBJ1-2; 7 nucleotides agree with TRBD1. Unmatched junction bases numbered 4, after V lost 6 bases and J lost 3 bases. The CDR3 has 13 amino acids. Per germline, CDR1 ENHRY and CDR2 SYGVKD. The CDR3 region has the DNA TGTGCCATCAGCCCTGGACAGGACTATGGCTACACCTTC. Protein: CAISPGQDYGYTF.

This clone showed up just once. V and J are TRBV7-2 and TRBJ2-5; 13 bases fit TRBD2. Germline-derived CDR1 and CDR2 are SGHTA and FQGNSA. V shed 5 bases, J shed 3 bases, and the junction held 6 bases outside the gene matches. This CDR3 comprises 16 residues. CDR3 region: CASSPRTSGGKETQYF. For the CDR3, the DNA is TGTGCCAGCAGCCCCCGGACTAGCGGGGGAAAAGAGACCCAGTACTTC.

This clone was seen only once. Additional DNA sequences in this sample encode the identical CDR3. The CDR3 bases are TGTGCCAGCAGCCCCGGGACAGGGAACTCTGGAAACACCATATATTTT. Translating it yields CASSPGTGNSGNTIYF. The chain joins TRBV7-3 to TRBJ1-3, with 9 bases that match TRBD1. The CDR3 spans 16 residues. CDR1 SGHTA and CDR2 FQGTGA come from the germline V gene. V lost 5 bases, J lost 0 bases, and 5 bases stayed unmatched.

The chain recombines TRBV5-1 with TRBJ2-7, with D perhaps matching TRBD1 (6 bases). The V gene lost 3 bases and the J gene lost 0 bases, with 16 bases spanning the gap. CDR3 length: 16 residues. Germline CDR1 SGHRS, CDR2 YFSETQ. The CDR3, as DNA: TGCGCCAGCAGCTCACCCACAGGGAGCCCCTCCTACGAGCAGTACTTC. This sequence encodes CASSSPTGSPSYEQYF.

This clone is a singleton in its sample. The J gene is TRBJ1-5, the V gene TRBV7-2, with TRBD1 matching over 7 bases. The ends lost 1 base at V and 0 bases at J; junction bases unmatched: 3. The germline gives CDR1 SGHTA, CDR2 FQGNSA. This CDR3 spans 16 amino acids. CDR3 nucleotides: TGTGCCAGCAGCTTAGTGACAGGGTCTAGCAATCAGCCCCAGCATTTT. Residues: CASSLVTGSSNQPQHF. The whole variable domain, remainder taken from reference TRBV7-2 and TRBJ1-5, is GAGVSQSPSNKVTEKGKDVELRCDPISGHTALYWYRQSLGQGLEFLIYFQGNSAPDKSGLPSDRFSAERTGGSVSTLTIQRTQQEDSAVYLCASSLVTGSSNQPQHFGDGTRLSIL.

Here the CDR3 reads CASSLDPGDTGTEAFF. CDR3 coding DNA: TGTGCCAGCAGCCTTGATCCAGGGGACACCGGGACTGAAGCTTTCTTT. The chain combines TRBV9 with TRBJ1-1; tentative D call: TRBD1 (6 bases). V lost 4 bases to trimming and J lost 5 bases, with 21 bases between them. Germline CDR1 and CDR2: SGDLS and YYNGEE. CDR3 length: 16 residues.

The V and J genes are TRBV6-5 and TRBJ1-6; D is perhaps TRBD1 (5 bases). This CDR3 is built from 15 residues. Trimming shortened V by 4 bases and J by 10 bases, and 17 bases separated the two germline ends. CDR1 is MNHEY, CDR2 SVGAGI, per germline. CDR3 sequence (DNA): TGTGCCAGCAGTTTCGTACAGGTTTTAGGATCACCCCTCCACTTT. This translates into CASSFVQVLGSPLHF.

V usage is TRBV5-1 and J usage is TRBJ2-3; 8 bases map to TRBD1. V lost 3 bases to trimming and J lost 4 bases; unmatched junction nucleotides: 7. CDR3 size: 15 residues. CDR1 is SGHRS and CDR2 is YFSETQ in the germline V gene. CDR3 sequence reads: CASSSQGAAADTQYF. The CDR3 DNA reads as TGCGCCAGCAGCTCTCAGGGGGCTGCTGCAGATACGCAGTATTTT. Complete variable domain (other parts from reference TRBV5-1 and TRBJ2-3): KAGVTQTPRYLIKTRGQQVTLSCSPISGHRSVSWYQQTPGQGLQFLFEYFSETQRNKGNFPGRFSGRQFSNSRSEMNVSTLELGDSALYLCASSSQGAAADTQYFGPGTRLTVL.

The chain combines TRBV10-3 with TRBJ1-2, with TRBD1 matching over 7 bases. Germline V gene data show CDR1 as ENHRY and CDR2 as SYGVKD. The length of the CDR3 is 16 residues. J gave up 4 bases and V 7 bases, and 15 bases lay outside the gene matches. CDR3 sequence reads: CAITIGTDSLGYGYTF. The CDR3 region has the DNA TGTGCCATCACCATTGGGACAGATTCTTTAGGCTATGGCTACACCTTC.

The rearrangement joins TRBV5-6 to TRBJ2-4; D is possibly TRBD1 (5 bases). The V and J ends lost 1 base and 0 bases respectively, with 14 bases between them. This CDR3 comprises 17 residues. Germline assignment: CDR1 SGHDT and CDR2 YYEEEE. The CDR3 is CASSLSLTGLAKNIQYF. CDR3 coding DNA: TGTGCCAGCAGCTTGAGTCTTACAGGCCTAGCCAAAAACATTCAGTACTTC.

The rearrangement joins TRBV7-3 to TRBJ2-7, with 14 bases that match TRBD2. The V segment lost 5 bases and the J segment 13 bases; nucleotides outside the gene matches: 10. Germline assignment: CDR1 SGHTA and CDR2 FQGTGA. This CDR3 spans 14 amino acids. CDR3 residues: CASSPSTSGGVRYF. The CDR3 coding sequence is TGTGCCAGCAGCCCTTCGACTAGCGGGGGGGTGAGATACTTC.

This chain connects TRBV5-1 to TRBJ2-6; weak D call: TRBD1 (6 bases). This CDR3 comprises 18 residues. The ends were cut back, 0 bases at V and 1 base at J, with 14 bases in the middle. CDR1 and CDR2 from the germline V gene are SGHRS and YFSETQ. The CDR3: CASSLGQEFLSGANVLTF. In nucleotides, the CDR3 is TGCGCCAGCAGCTTGGGACAGGAGTTTCTATCTGGGGCCAACGTCCTGACTTTC.

This chain joins TRBV28 and TRBJ1-2, with TRBD1 identical over 7 bases. CDR1 is MDHEN, CDR2 SYDVKM, per germline. The CDR3 contains 13 residues. With V trimmed by 2 bases and J by 12 bases, 9 bases remained unmatched. The CDR3 DNA reads TGTGCCAGCAGTTTAGGTGGTGGCAGGGGGGACACCTTC. Residues: CASSLGGGRGDTF.

V is TRBV4-3 and J is TRBJ2-4, with 9 bases that match TRBD2. Trimming at V came to 1 base and at J to 0 bases, leaving 16 bases not matched to a gene. Germline CDR1 is LGHNA and CDR2 is YSLEER. CDR3 length equals 21 residues. For the CDR3, the DNA is TGCGCCAGCAGCCAAGGGGTTCAAGGACGGGGACTAGCTCTAGCCAAAAACATTCAGTACTTC. Translation gives CASSQGVQGRGLALAKNIQYF.

The chain couples TRBV20-1 to TRBJ1-1; a possible D gene is TRBD1 (6 bases). The CDR3 loop spans 11 amino acids. The germline gives CDR1 DFQATT, CDR2 SNEGSKA (reference sequence). The V and J ends lost 4 bases and 8 bases respectively, with 11 bases between them. The CDR3 protein is CSATSGHEAFF. In DNA, the CDR3 is TGCAGTGCTACGTCGGGACACGAAGCTTTCTTT.